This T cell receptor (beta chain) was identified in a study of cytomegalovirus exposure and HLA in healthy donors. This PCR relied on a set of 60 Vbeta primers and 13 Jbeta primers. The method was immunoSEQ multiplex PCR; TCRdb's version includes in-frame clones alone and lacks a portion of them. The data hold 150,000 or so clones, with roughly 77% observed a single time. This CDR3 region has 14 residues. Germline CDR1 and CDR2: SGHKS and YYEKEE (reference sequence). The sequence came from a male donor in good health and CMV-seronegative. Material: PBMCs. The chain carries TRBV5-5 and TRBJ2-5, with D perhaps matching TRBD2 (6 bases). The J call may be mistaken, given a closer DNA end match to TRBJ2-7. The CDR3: CASSLEEGPYEQYF. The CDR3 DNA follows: TGTGCCAGCAGCTTGGAGGAGGGTCCCTACGAGCAGTACTTC.